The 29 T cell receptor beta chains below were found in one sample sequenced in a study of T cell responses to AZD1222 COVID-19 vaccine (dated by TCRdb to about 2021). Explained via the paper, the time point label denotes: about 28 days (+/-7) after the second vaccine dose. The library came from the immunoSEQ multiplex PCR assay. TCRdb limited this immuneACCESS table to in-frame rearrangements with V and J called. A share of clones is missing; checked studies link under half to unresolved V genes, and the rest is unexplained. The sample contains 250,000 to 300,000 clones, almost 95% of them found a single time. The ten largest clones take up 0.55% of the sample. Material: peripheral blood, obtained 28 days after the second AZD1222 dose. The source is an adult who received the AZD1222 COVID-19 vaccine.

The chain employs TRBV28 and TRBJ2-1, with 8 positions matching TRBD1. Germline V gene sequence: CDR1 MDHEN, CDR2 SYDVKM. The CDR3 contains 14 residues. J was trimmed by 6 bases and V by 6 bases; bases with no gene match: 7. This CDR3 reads CASSGPTGGNEQFF. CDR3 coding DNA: TGTGCCAGCAGCGGTCCCACAGGGGGCAATGAGCAGTTCTTC.

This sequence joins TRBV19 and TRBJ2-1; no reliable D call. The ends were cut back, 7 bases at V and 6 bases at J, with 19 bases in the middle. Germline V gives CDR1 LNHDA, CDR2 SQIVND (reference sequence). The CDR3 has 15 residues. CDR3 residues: CASMYGPGGLNEQFF. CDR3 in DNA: TGTGCCAGTATGTATGGGCCCGGCGGTCTCAATGAGCAGTTCTTC. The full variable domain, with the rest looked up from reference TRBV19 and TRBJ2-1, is DGGITQSPKYLFRKEGQNVTLSCEQNLNHDAMYWYRQDPGQGLRLIYYSQIVNDFQKGDIAEGYSVSREKKESFPLTVTSAQKNPTAFYLCASMYGPGGLNEQFFGPGTRLTVL.

The CDR3 bases are TGTGCCAGCAGGCGCGGGGGGAAAGAGACCCAGTACTTC. Translation: CASRRGGKETQYF. The chain joins TRBV28 to TRBJ2-5; 8 bases match TRBD2. Looked up from germline, CDR1 is MDHEN and CDR2 is SYDVKM. Trimming at V came to 6 bases and at J to 3 bases, leaving 3 bases not matched to a gene. The CDR3 is made up of 13 amino acids.

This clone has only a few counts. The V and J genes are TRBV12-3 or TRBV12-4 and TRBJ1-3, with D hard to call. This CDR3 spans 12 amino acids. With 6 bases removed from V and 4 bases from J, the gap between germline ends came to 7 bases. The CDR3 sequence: CASRGIGNTIYF. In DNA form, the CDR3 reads TGTGCCAGCAGGGGGATAGGAAACACCATATATTTT.

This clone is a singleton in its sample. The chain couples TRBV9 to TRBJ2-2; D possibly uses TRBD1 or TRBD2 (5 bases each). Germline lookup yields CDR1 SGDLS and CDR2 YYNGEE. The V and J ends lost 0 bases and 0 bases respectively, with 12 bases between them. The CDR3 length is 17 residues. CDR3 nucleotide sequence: TGTGCCAGCAGCGTAGCTAGGGACGGACCGAACACCGGGGAGCTGTTTTTT. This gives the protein CASSVARDGPNTGELFF.

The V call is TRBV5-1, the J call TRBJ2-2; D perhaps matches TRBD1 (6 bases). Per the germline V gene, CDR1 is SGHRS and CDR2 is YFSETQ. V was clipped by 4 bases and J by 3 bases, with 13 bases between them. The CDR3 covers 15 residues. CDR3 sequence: CASSRRTDDTGELFF. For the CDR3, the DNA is TGCGCCAGCAGCCGACGGACAGATGACACCGGGGAGCTGTTTTTT. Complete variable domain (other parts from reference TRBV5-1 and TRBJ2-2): KAGVTQTPRYLIKTRGQQVTLSCSPISGHRSVSWYQQTPGQGLQFLFEYFSETQRNKGNFPGRFSGRQFSNSRSEMNVSTLELGDSALYLCASSRRTDDTGELFFGEGSRLTVL.

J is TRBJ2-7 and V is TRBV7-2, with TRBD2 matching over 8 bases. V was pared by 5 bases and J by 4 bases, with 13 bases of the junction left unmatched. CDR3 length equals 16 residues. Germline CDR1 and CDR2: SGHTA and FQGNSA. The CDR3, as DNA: TGTGCCAGCAGCCCGGCGGGAGCGGGAGCTTCGTACGAGCAGTACTTC. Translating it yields CASSPAGAGASYEQYF.

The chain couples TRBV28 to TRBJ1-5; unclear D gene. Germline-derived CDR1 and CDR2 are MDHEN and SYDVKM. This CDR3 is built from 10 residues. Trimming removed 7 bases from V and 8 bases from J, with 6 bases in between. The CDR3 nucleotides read TGTGCCAGCAACTGGAAGCCCCAGCATTTT. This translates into CASNWKPQHF.

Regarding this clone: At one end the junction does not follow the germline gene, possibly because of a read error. This CDR3 is CASSVGGRLAGPQLF. The CDR3, as DNA: TGTGCCAGCAGCGTAGGGGGCAGGCTAGCGGGACCCCAGCTCTTC. The chain employs TRBV9 and TRBJ2-1; TRBD2 aligns across 9 bases. From germline, CDR1 is SGDLS and CDR2 YYNGEE. The CDR3 runs 15 residues.

Here the CDR3 reads CASSQDLRVGTDTQYF. CDR3 bases: TGCGCCAGCAGCCAAGACCTCAGGGTGGGCACAGATACGCAGTATTTT. This sequence joins TRBV4-3 and TRBJ2-3; D possibly corresponds to TRBD1 (5 bases). The V gene's germline CDR1 is LGHNA and CDR2 YSLEER. Trimming left V 0 bases short and J 1 base short, with 11 bases between. The CDR3 covers 16 residues.

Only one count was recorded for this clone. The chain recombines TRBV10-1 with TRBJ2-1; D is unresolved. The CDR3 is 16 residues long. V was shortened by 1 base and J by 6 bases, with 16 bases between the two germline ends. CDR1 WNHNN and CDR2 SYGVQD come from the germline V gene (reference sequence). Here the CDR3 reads CASSEFRTLTANEQFF. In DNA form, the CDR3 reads TGCGCCAGCAGTGAGTTTCGGACCCTCACGGCCAATGAGCAGTTCTTC.

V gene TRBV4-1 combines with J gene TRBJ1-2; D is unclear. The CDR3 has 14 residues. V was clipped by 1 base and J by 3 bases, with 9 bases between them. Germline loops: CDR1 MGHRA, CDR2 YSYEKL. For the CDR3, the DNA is TGCGCCAGCAGCCAAGGTAGCGCCCACTATGGCTACACCTTC. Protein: CASSQGSAHYGYTF.

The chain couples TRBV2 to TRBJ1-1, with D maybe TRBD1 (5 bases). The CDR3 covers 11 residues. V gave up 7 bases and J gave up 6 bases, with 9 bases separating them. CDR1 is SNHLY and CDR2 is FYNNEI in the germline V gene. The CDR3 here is CASNLGPEAFF. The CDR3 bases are TGTGCCAGCAACCTGGGGCCTGAAGCTTTCTTT.

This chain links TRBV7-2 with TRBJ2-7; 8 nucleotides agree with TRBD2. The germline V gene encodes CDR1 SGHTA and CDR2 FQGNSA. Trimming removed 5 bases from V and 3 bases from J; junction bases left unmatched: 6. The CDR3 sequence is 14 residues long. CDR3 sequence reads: CASSPTLAVYEQYF. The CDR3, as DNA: TGTGCCAGCAGCCCGACACTAGCGGTCTACGAGCAGTACTTC.

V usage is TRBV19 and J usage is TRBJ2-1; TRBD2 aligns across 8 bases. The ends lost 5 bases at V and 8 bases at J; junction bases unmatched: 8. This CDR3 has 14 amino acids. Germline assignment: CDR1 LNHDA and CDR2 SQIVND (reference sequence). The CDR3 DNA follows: TGTGCCAGTAGTTTGGGACTAGGAGGAGATGAGCAGTTCTTC. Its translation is CASSLGLGGDEQFF.

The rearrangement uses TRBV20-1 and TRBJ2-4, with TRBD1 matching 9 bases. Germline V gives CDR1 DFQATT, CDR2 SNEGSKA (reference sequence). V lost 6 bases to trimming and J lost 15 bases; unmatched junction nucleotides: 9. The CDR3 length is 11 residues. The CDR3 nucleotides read TGCAGTGCCCCAACAGGGGGCAAAGGGTACTTC. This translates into CSAPTGGKGYF.

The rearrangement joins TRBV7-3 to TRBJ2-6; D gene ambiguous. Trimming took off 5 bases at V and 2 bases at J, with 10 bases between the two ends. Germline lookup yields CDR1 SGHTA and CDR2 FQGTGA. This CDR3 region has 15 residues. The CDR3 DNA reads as TGTGCCAGCAGCAACGAATTGGCTGGGGCCAACGTCCTGACTTTC. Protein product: CASSNELAGANVLTF.

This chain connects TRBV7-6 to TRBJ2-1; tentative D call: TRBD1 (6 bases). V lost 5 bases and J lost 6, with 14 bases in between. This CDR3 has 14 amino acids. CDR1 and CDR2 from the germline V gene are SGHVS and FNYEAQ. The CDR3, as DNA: TGTGCCAGCAGCCCCGGGCTCAGGGGCAATGAGCAGTTCTTC. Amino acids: CASSPGLRGNEQFF.

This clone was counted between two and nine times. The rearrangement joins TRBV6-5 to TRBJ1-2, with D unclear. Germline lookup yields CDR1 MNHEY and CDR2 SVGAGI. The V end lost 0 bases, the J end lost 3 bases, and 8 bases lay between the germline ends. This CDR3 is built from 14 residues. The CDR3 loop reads CASSYSSRDYGYTF. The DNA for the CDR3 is TGTGCCAGCAGTTACTCGAGCCGGGACTATGGCTACACCTTC.

DNA for the CDR3: TGTGCCAGCTCCCTCGGACAGGGGAATTCACCCCTCCACTTT. Translating it yields CASSLGQGNSPLHF. The chain recombines TRBV18 with TRBJ1-6, with 9 bases that match TRBD1. The CDR3 covers 14 residues. Germline loops: CDR1 KGHSH, CDR2 LQKENI. After removal of 6 bases from V and 7 bases from J, the junction contained 4 bases not matched to a gene.

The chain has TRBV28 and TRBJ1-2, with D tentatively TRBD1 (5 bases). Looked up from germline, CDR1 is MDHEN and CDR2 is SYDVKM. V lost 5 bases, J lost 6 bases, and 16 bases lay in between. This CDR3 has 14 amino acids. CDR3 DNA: TGTGCCAGCAGTCCCCCCTCGGGACCCAATGGCTACACCTTC. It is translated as CASSPPSGPNGYTF.

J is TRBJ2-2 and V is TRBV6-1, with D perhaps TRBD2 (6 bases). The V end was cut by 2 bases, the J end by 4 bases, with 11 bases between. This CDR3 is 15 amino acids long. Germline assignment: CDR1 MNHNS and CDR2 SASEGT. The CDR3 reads CASSESRLVTGELFF. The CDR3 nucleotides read TGTGCCAGCAGTGAAAGCCGACTAGTCACCGGGGAGCTGTTTTTT.

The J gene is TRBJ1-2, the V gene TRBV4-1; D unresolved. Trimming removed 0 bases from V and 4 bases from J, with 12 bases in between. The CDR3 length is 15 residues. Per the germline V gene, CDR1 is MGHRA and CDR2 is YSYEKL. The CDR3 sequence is CASSQEEFAGYGYTF. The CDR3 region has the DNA TGCGCCAGCAGCCAAGAGGAGTTTGCTGGCTATGGCTACACCTTC.

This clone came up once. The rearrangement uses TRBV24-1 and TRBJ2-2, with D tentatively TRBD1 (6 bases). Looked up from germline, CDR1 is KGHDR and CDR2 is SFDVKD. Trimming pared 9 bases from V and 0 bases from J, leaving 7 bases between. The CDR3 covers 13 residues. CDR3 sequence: CATQGTNTGELFF. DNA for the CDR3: TGTGCCACCCAGGGGACGAACACCGGGGAGCTGTTTTTT.

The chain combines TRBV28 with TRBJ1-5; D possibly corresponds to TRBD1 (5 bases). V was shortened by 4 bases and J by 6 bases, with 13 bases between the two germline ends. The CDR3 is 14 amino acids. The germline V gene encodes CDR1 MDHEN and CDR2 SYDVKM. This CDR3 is CASSSPRESQPQHF. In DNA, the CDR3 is TGTGCCAGCAGTTCCCCCAGGGAGAGTCAGCCCCAGCATTTT.

The CDR3 is CATRGTTTGTEAFF. In DNA form, the CDR3 reads TGTGCCACCAGGGGGACAACGACAGGCACTGAAGCTTTCTTT. The rearrangement uses TRBV15 and TRBJ1-1; D is perhaps TRBD1 (6 bases). Germline CDR1 and CDR2: LNHNV and YYDKDF (reference sequence). The CDR3 extends over 14 amino acids. V shed 6 bases and J shed 4 bases, with 15 bases lying between them.

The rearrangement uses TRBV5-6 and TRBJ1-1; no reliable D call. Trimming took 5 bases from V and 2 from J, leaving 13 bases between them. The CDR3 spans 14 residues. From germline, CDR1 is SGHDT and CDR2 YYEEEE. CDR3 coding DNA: TGTGCCAGCAGTCCTATTAAGGAAAACACTGAAGCTTTCTTT. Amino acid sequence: CASSPIKENTEAFF. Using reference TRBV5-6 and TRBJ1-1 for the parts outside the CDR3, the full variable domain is DAGVTQSPTHLIKTRGQQVTLRCSPKSGHDTVSWYQQALGQGPQFIFQYYEEEERQRGNFPDRFSGHQFPNYSSELNVNALLLGDSALYLCASSPIKENTEAFFGQGTRLTVV.

This CDR3 is CASTEGAGSTGELFF. The CDR3 nucleotides are TGTGCCAGCACGGAGGGGGCTGGATCCACCGGGGAGCTGTTTTTT. The chain couples TRBV3-1 (or the pseudogene TRBV3-2) to TRBJ2-2; weak D call: TRBD1 (7 bases). V was cut by 7 bases and J by 4 bases, with 16 bases left in between. The CDR3 totals 15 residues. Germline V gene sequence: CDR1 LGHDT, CDR2 YNNKEL (reference sequence).

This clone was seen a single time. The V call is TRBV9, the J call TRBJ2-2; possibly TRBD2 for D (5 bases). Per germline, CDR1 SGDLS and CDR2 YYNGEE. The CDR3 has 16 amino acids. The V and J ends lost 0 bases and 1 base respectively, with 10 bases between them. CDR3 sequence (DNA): TGTGCCAGCAGCGTAGCCCCCGGGAAGAACACCGGGGAGCTGTTTTTT. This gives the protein CASSVAPGKNTGELFF.